The next 30 T cell receptor beta chains were all read from a single sample in a study of blood T cell repertoires in COVID-19. Assay used: immunoSEQ multiplex PCR; TCRdb lists only in-frame clones, some missing. The sample lists roughly 410,000 clones, approximately 91% occurring once. What was sequenced was peripheral blood. The receptors shown here come from a woman in her thirties or forties with COVID-19, enrolled during active disease.

The rearrangement joins TRBV14 to TRBJ1-1; 7 nucleotides align to TRBD1. CDR3 length: 15 residues. Trimming removed 4 bases from V and 0 bases from J; junction bases left unmatched: 5. Germline values: CDR1 SGHDN, CDR2 FVKESK. The CDR3 DNA reads as TGTGCCAGCAGCCTCCACAGGGGATTGAACACTGAAGCTTTCTTT. Protein sequence: CASSLHRGLNTEAFF.

This chain joins TRBV6-5 and TRBJ2-5, with 8 nucleotides matching TRBD1. V was clipped by 6 bases and J by 3 bases; unmatched bases: 9. The CDR3 is made up of 15 amino acids. CDR1 and CDR2 from the germline V gene are MNHEY and SVGAGI. CDR3 loop: CASSPGDRYEETQYF. In nucleotides, the CDR3 is TGTGCCAGCAGCCCCGGGGACAGGTACGAAGAGACCCAGTACTTC.

The V gene is TRBV7-8, the J gene TRBJ2-7; TRBD1 matches at 9 bases. J gave up 9 bases and V 5 bases, and 11 bases lay outside the gene matches. CDR3 length: 14 residues. CDR1 is SGHVS and CDR2 is FQNEAQ in the germline V gene. This chain's CDR3 is CASSPRTGVFAQYF. DNA of the CDR3: TGTGCCAGCAGCCCGCGGACAGGGGTATTCGCGCAGTACTTC.

This rearrangement joins TRBV7-2 to TRBJ1-2; TRBD1 agrees at 7 bases. Trimming at V came to 4 bases and at J to 4 bases, leaving 3 bases not matched to a gene. The CDR3 has 13 residues. Germline-derived CDR1 and CDR2 are SGHTA and FQGNSA. DNA of the CDR3: TGTGCCAGCAGCTCGGGACAGACCTATGGCTACACCTTC. Its translation is CASSSGQTYGYTF.

The gene calls are TRBV7-2 and TRBJ2-7; 7 bases match TRBD1. This CDR3 is 15 amino acids long. Germline V gene data show CDR1 as SGHTA and CDR2 as FQGNSA. Trimming took 6 bases from V and 2 from J; bases not matched to a gene: 10. The CDR3 DNA reads as TGTGCCAGCAGAGAAGGGGGCCACCAGGCCTACGAGCAGTACTTC. Encoded protein: CASREGGHQAYEQYF.

The chain links TRBV7-9 to TRBJ1-5; tentatively, D is TRBD1 (5 bases). V was pared by 5 bases and J by 5 bases, with 13 bases between. From germline, CDR1 is SEHNR and CDR2 FQNEAQ (reference sequence). The CDR3 loop spans 14 amino acids. As DNA, the CDR3 is TGTGCCAGCAGCGATGGAGGGGTTTATCAGCCCCAGCATTTT. Translated, it gives CASSDGGVYQPQHF. The full variable domain, in which reference TRBV7-9 and TRBJ1-5 provide the parts outside the CDR3, is DTGVSQNPRHKITKRGQNVTFRCDPISEHNRLYWYRQTLGQGPEFLTYFQNEAQLEKSRLLSDRFSAERPKGSFSTLEIQRTEQGDSAMYLCASSDGGVYQPQHFGDGTRLSIL.

Here the CDR3 reads CASSLGQYGYTF. As DNA, the CDR3 is TGTGCCAGCAGTTTGGGACAGTATGGCTACACCTTC. V and J are TRBV28 and TRBJ1-2; 7 bases are a match to TRBD1. The CDR3 has 12 amino acids. CDR1 MDHEN and CDR2 SYDVKM come from the germline V gene. V gave up 3 bases and J gave up 5 bases; unmatched junction bases: 0.

The chain employs TRBV7-9 and TRBJ2-1; D remains unclear. CDR1 and CDR2 (germline): SEHNR, FQNEAQ (reference sequence). CDR3 size: 14 residues. V was cut by 3 bases and J by 8 bases, with 14 bases left in between. The CDR3 region has the DNA TGTGCCAGCAGCTTCTCTACCATCTCCTATGAGCAGTTCTTC. Its translation: CASSFSTISYEQFF.

The rearrangement uses TRBV5-8 and TRBJ1-1, with a tentative D call TRBD1 (5 bases). V gave up 3 bases and J gave up 5 bases, with 11 bases separating them. This CDR3 has 13 residues. CDR1 is SGHTS, CDR2 YDEGEE, per germline. The CDR3 here is CASSSQGWTEAFF. The CDR3 bases are TGTGCCAGCAGCTCCCAGGGTTGGACTGAAGCTTTCTTT.

In this sample, this clone turned up many times. The chain uses TRBV7-9 and TRBJ1-1, with 8 bases fitting TRBD1. This CDR3 spans 15 amino acids. Germline V gene lookup returns CDR1 SEHNR and CDR2 FQNEAQ (reference sequence). Losses at the gene ends were 5 bases for V and 3 bases for J; bases not matched to a gene: 8. The CDR3 reads CASSHYRGRDTEAFF. The DNA for the CDR3 is TGTGCCAGCAGCCACTACAGGGGGAGAGACACTGAAGCTTTCTTT. The entire variable domain, with the rest obtained from reference TRBV7-9 and TRBJ1-1, is as follows: DTGVSQNPRHKITKRGQNVTFRCDPISEHNRLYWYRQTLGQGPEFLTYFQNEAQLEKSRLLSDRFSAERPKGSFSTLEIQRTEQGDSAMYLCASSHYRGRDTEAFFGQGTRLTVV.

The chain links TRBV6-5 to TRBJ2-4; D is possibly TRBD2 (5 bases). This CDR3 comprises 15 residues. With 7 bases removed from V and 2 bases from J, the gap between germline ends came to 15 bases. Looked up from germline, CDR1 is MNHEY and CDR2 is SVGAGI. The CDR3 loop reads CASNTGGGTKNIQYF. DNA of the CDR3: TGTGCCAGCAACACTGGAGGAGGTACCAAAAACATTCAGTACTTC.

The V and J genes are TRBV9 and TRBJ2-1, with D perhaps TRBD2 (6 bases). V lost 6 bases to trimming and J lost 0 bases, with 13 bases between them. There are 15 residues in the CDR3. Germline V gives CDR1 SGDLS, CDR2 YYNGEE. The CDR3 nucleotides read TGTGCCAGCACCCGGGACTCAAGCTCCTACAATGAGCAGTTCTTC. It yields the protein CASTRDSSSYNEQFF. The full variable domain, its missing parts supplied by reference TRBV9 and TRBJ2-1, is DSGVTQTPKHLITATGQRVTLRCSPRSGDLSVYWYQQSLDQGLQFLIQYYNGEERAKGNILERFSAQQFPDLHSELNLSSLELGDSALYFCASTRDSSSYNEQFFGPGTRLTVL.

The V call is TRBV27, the J call TRBJ2-4; 12 positions agree with TRBD1. Trimming at V came to 4 bases and at J to 8 bases, leaving 3 bases not matched to a gene. Germline loops: CDR1 MNHEY, CDR2 SMNVEV (reference sequence). The CDR3 length is 14 residues. The CDR3 DNA reads as TGTGCCAGCAGTTGGGGACAGGGGGCAGACATTCAGTACTTC. Encoded protein: CASSWGQGADIQYF.

The V and J genes are TRBV5-1 and TRBJ2-7, with D maybe TRBD1 (7 bases). The CDR3 loop spans 14 amino acids. Trimming took 0 bases from V and 6 from J, leaving 13 bases between them. In germline, CDR1 is SGHRS, CDR2 YFSETQ. The CDR3 is CASSLVRQGGEQYF. CDR3 sequence (DNA): TGCGCCAGCAGCTTGGTGCGGCAGGGGGGCGAGCAGTACTTC.

This clone was seen a single time. This chain links TRBV10-1 with TRBJ1-3, with a possible D match to TRBD1 (5 bases). Looked up from germline, CDR1 is WNHNN and CDR2 is SYGVQD (reference sequence). The CDR3 loop spans 14 amino acids. V lost 8 bases and J 0 bases, leaving 11 bases between the germline ends. CDR3 in DNA: TGCGCCAGCGGCTTACAGGACTCTGGAAACACCATATATTTT. The encoded protein is CASGLQDSGNTIYF.

V usage is TRBV27 and J usage is TRBJ1-2; tentative D call: TRBD1 (5 bases). The germline CDR1 and CDR2 sequences are MNHEY and SMNVEV (reference sequence). The CDR3 contains 13 residues. Trimming cost V 8 bases and J 1 base, with 11 bases left between them. CDR3 amino acids: CASGSTVNYGYTF. The DNA of the CDR3 is TGTGCCAGCGGGTCGACAGTTAACTATGGCTACACCTTC.

The gene calls are TRBV3-1 (or the pseudogene TRBV3-2) and TRBJ2-7, with 9 bases matching TRBD1. Germline V gene lookup returns CDR1 LGHDT and CDR2 YNNKEL (reference sequence). Trimming cost V 3 bases and J 4 bases; bases outside gene matches: 10. There are 16 residues in the CDR3. CDR3 bases: TGTGCCAGCAGCCATGCTCCGGGACAGGGACTTTACGAGCAGTACTTC. This codes for CASSHAPGQGLYEQYF.

The rearrangement uses TRBV24-1 and TRBJ1-5; 9 nucleotides line up with TRBD1. CDR3 length equals 15 residues. Germline CDR1 is KGHDR and CDR2 is SFDVKD. V lost 4 bases, J lost 5 bases, and 5 bases stayed unmatched. The DNA of the CDR3 is TGTGCCACCAGTGACAGTACAGGGGGCGATCAGCCCCAGCATTTT. Its translation is CATSDSTGGDQPQHF.

This rearrangement joins TRBV7-6 to TRBJ2-1, with 10 bases that match TRBD2. The CDR3 runs to 15 residues. Trimming removed 2 bases from V and 6 bases from J; junction bases left unmatched: 4. Germline lookup yields CDR1 SGHVS and CDR2 FNYEAQ. The chain's CDR3 is CASSLSLAGVNEQFF. The CDR3 nucleotides are TGTGCCAGCAGCTTATCGCTAGCGGGGGTCAATGAGCAGTTCTTC.

The V gene is TRBV3-1 (or the pseudogene TRBV3-2), the J gene TRBJ1-1; 7 nucleotides agree with TRBD1. The length of the CDR3 is 20 residues. Germline-derived CDR1 and CDR2 are LGHDT and YNNKEL (reference sequence). Unmatched junction bases numbered 17, after V lost 1 base and J lost 0 bases. CDR3 in amino acids: CASSQVLVLTGVHMNTEAFF. CDR3 bases: TGTGCCAGCAGCCAAGTGCTGGTACTTACAGGGGTCCACATGAACACTGAAGCTTTCTTT.

This clone appeared a few times. The chain combines TRBV28 with TRBJ1-5; D is unclear. The CDR3 totals 11 residues. Trimming took 7 bases from V and 4 from J, leaving 5 bases between them. Germline CDR1 and CDR2: MDHEN and SYDVKM. The CDR3 DNA follows: TGTGCCAGCAATGCGAATCAGCCCCAGCATTTT. Translated, it gives CASNANQPQHF. Complete variable domain (other parts from reference TRBV28 and TRBJ1-5): DVKVTQSSRYLVKRTGEKVFLECVQDMDHENMFWYRQDPGLGLRLIYFSYDVKMKEKGDIPEGYSVSREKKERFSLILESASTNQTSMYLCASNANQPQHFGDGTRLSIL.

This sequence joins TRBV5-5 and TRBJ2-1, with D possibly being TRBD2 (5 bases). The length of the CDR3 is 17 residues. Germline assignment: CDR1 SGHKS and CDR2 YYEKEE (reference sequence). Between the trimmed V and J ends, which lost 0 bases and 4 bases, there was a span of 17 bases. CDR3 residues: CASSLGGEAALYNEQFF. The CDR3 DNA sequence: TGTGCCAGCAGCTTGGGGGGAGAGGCAGCCCTTTACAATGAGCAGTTCTTC.

The V and J genes are TRBV11-2 and TRBJ2-7; perhaps TRBD2 as D (5 bases). Trimming left V 0 bases short and J 2 bases short, with 20 bases between. CDR1 is SGHAT, CDR2 FQNNGV, per germline. The CDR3 is 18 residues long. CDR3 residues: CASSLDPIWRSNTYEQYF. The DNA for the CDR3 is TGTGCCAGCAGCTTAGATCCAATTTGGAGGAGCAATACCTACGAGCAGTACTTC. The full variable domain, completed using reference TRBV11-2 and TRBJ2-7, is EAGVAQSPRYKIIEKRQSVAFWCNPISGHATLYWYQQILGQGPKLLIQFQNNGVVDDSQLPKDRFSAERLKGVDSTLKIQPAKLEDSAVYLCASSLDPIWRSNTYEQYFGPGTRLTVT.

The chain links TRBV9 to TRBJ2-7; no clear D. The germline V and J ends were trimmed by 0 bases and 2 bases, with 12 bases remaining between them. In germline, CDR1 is SGDLS, CDR2 YYNGEE. The CDR3 loop spans 15 amino acids. In DNA, the CDR3 is TGTGCCAGCAGCGTAGAAATCAACAGCCCCTACGAGCAGTACTTC. Amino acid sequence: CASSVEINSPYEQYF.

This chain uses TRBV30 with TRBJ2-7; 9 nucleotides match TRBD2. The ends lost 5 bases at V and 5 bases at J; junction bases unmatched: 7. Germline CDR1 is GTSNPN and CDR2 is SVGIG (reference sequence). This CDR3 is built from 13 residues. CDR3: CAWGTSGPNEQYF. The CDR3 DNA reads as TGTGCCTGGGGTACTAGCGGGCCCAACGAGCAGTACTTC. The full variable domain, rest sourced from reference TRBV30 and TRBJ2-7, is SQTIHQWPATLVQPVGSPLSLECTVEGTSNPNLYWYRQAAGRGLQLLFYSVGIGQISSEVPQNLSASRPQDRQFILSSKKLLLSDSGFYLCAWGTSGPNEQYFGPGTRLTVT.

This chain links TRBV7-3 with TRBJ2-5, with D possibly matching TRBD1 (5 bases). This CDR3 comprises 16 residues. The germline V gene encodes CDR1 SGHTA and CDR2 FQGTGA. V was shortened by 2 bases and J by 3 bases, with 16 bases between the two germline ends. The CDR3 sequence is CASSLGALPTEETQYF. In nucleotides, the CDR3 is TGTGCCAGCAGCTTAGGGGCCCTCCCGACAGAAGAGACCCAGTACTTC.

V is TRBV28 and J is TRBJ1-1; 7 bases map to TRBD1. J was trimmed by 4 bases and V by 5 bases; bases with no gene match: 4. Germline V gene data show CDR1 as MDHEN and CDR2 as SYDVKM. This CDR3 is 13 amino acids long. CDR3 nucleotide sequence: TGTGCCAGCAGTCCCCACAGGGGCACTGAAGCTTTCTTT. Its protein product is CASSPHRGTEAFF.

The rearrangement joins TRBV19 to TRBJ1-5; TRBD1 matches at 9 bases. The CDR3 has 17 amino acids. Germline V gene data show CDR1 as LNHDA and CDR2 as SQIVND (reference sequence). V dropped 4 bases and J dropped 2; count of bases not matched to a gene: 9. The CDR3 region is CASSTVQGARGNQPQHF. The DNA of the CDR3 is TGTGCCAGTAGTACTGTACAGGGGGCTAGGGGCAATCAGCCCCAGCATTTT.

V and J are TRBV7-3 and TRBJ2-3, with D possibly being TRBD1 (5 bases). V dropped 4 bases and J dropped 2 bases, with 13 bases sitting between them. The CDR3 contains 15 residues. Germline lookup yields CDR1 SGHTA and CDR2 FQGTGA. The CDR3 sequence is CASSSDTYPTDTQYF. CDR3 bases: TGTGCCAGCAGCTCGGACACATACCCCACAGATACGCAGTATTTT. Drawing the rest from reference TRBV7-3 and TRBJ2-3, the complete variable domain is GAGVSQTPSNKVTEKGKYVELRCDPISGHTALYWYRQSLGQGPEFLIYFQGTGAADDSGLPNDRFFAVRPEGSVSTLKIQRTERGDSAVYLCASSSDTYPTDTQYFGPGTRLTVL.

The chain employs TRBV6-5 and TRBJ2-5, with TRBD2 matching over 10 bases. The J segment lost 4 bases and the V segment lost 0 bases, leaving 5 bases of the junction unmatched. The CDR3 is 16 residues long. Per the germline V gene, CDR1 is MNHEY and CDR2 is SVGAGI. The DNA of the CDR3 is TGTGCCAGCAGTTACTCGAAGCTAGCGGGAGTAGAGACCCAGTACTTC. Translation gives CASSYSKLAGVETQYF.